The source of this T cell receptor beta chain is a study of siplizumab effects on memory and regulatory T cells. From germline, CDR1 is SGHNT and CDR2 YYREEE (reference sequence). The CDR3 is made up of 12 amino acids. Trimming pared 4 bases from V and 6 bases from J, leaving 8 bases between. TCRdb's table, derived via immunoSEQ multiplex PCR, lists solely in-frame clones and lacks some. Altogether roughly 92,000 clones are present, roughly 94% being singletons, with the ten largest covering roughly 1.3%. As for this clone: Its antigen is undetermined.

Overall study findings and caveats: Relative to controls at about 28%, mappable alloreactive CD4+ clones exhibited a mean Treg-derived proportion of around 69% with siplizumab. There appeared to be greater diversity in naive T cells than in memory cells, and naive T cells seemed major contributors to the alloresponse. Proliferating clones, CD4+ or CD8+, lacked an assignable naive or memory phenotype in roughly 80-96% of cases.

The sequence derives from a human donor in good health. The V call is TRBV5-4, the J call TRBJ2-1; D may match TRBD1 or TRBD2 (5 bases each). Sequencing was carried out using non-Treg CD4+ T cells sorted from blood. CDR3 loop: CASSRGSNEQFF. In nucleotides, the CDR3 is TGTGCCAGCAGCCGGGGCAGCAATGAGCAGTTCTTC.